These 18 T cell receptor beta chains originate from one sample sequenced in a study of identical twins. TCRdb analysed the 5' RACE reads with MiXCR anew, one entry per CDR3 protein. This repertoire shows around 490,000 distinct CDR3 sequences, approximately 20% found once; its top ten account for about 0.5%. This sample also appeared in a second study, on yellow fever vaccine responses in identical twins.

Sequenced material: CD4+ T cells sorted from blood. The receptors shown here come from a woman between 18 and 30 years old in good health.

The CDR3 sequence: CASSLVGLAGSRLGEQYF. The CDR3 DNA reads TGTGCCAGCAGTTTAGTAGGGCTAGCGGGAAGCCGCCTCGGCGAGCAGTACTTC. The rearrangement uses TRBV28 and TRBJ2-7; 9 bases align to TRBD2. This CDR3 has 18 amino acids. After removal of 2 bases from V and 6 bases from J, the junction contained 17 bases not matched to a gene. Germline V lookup: CDR1 MDHEN, CDR2 SYDVKM.

In nucleotides, the CDR3 is TGCGCCAGCAGCAGAGGGGGGGACCACGAGCAGTACGTC. Protein: CASSRGGDHEQYV. The J gene is TRBJ2-7, the V gene TRBV5-1; tentative D call: TRBD2 (7 bases). The length of the CDR3 is 13 residues. The V gene lost 4 bases and the J gene lost 5 bases, with 13 bases spanning the gap. Germline lookup yields CDR1 SGHRS and CDR2 YFSETQ.

The V and J genes are TRBV6-5 and TRBJ1-1, with D perhaps TRBD1 (5 bases). V dropped 0 bases and J dropped 6 bases, with 17 bases sitting between them. The germline V gene encodes CDR1 MNHEY and CDR2 SVGAGI. The CDR3 contains 16 residues. The CDR3: CASSYSRSVGASEAFF. In DNA, the CDR3 is TGTGCCAGCAGTTACTCACGGTCTGTCGGGGCGTCTGAAGCTTTCTTT.

This clonotype came up a few times. The chain has TRBV12-3 or TRBV12-4 and TRBJ1-2; the match to TRBD1 covers 7 bases. Germline trimming cut 6 bases from V and 6 bases from J; bases unmatched to any gene: 7. There are 13 residues in the CDR3. The CDR3 DNA reads TGTGCCAGCAGGGGAACAGGGGCTCATGGCTACACCTTC. Encoded protein: CASRGTGAHGYTF.

This chain links TRBV2 with TRBJ2-7, with D perhaps TRBD2 (5 bases). CDR1 SNHLY and CDR2 FYNNEI come from the germline V gene. Trimming pared 7 bases from V and 0 bases from J, leaving 10 bases between. The CDR3 extends over 13 amino acids. CDR3: CASKLVSSYEQYV. The CDR3 DNA sequence: TGTGCCAGCAAACTAGTTAGCTCCTACGAGCAGTACGTC.

This clonotype was seen a handful of times. V and J are TRBV6-1 and TRBJ2-5; TRBD2 matches 7 bases. Looked up from germline, CDR1 is MNHNS and CDR2 is SASEGT. This CDR3 contains 17 residues. The V and J ends lost 8 bases and 4 bases, in that order; junction bases with no gene match: 19. The CDR3 spells CASSPPDGPGEGETQYF. The CDR3 DNA is TGTGCCAGCTCGCCCCCCGATGGGCCCGGGGAGGGAGAGACCCAGTACTTC.

The chain couples TRBV5-6 to TRBJ2-1, with a possible D match to TRBD2 (7 bases). Between the trimmed V and J ends, which lost 4 bases and 3 bases, there was a span of 17 bases. The germline gives CDR1 SGHDT, CDR2 YYEEEE. The CDR3 runs to 16 residues. CDR3 DNA: TGTGCCAGCAGCCCACTCGGAGGGGGGGTCTACAATGAGCAGTTCTTC. Its protein is CASSPLGGGVYNEQFF.

The chain couples TRBV24-1 to TRBJ2-3; tentative D call: TRBD2 (7 bases). The length of the CDR3 is 16 residues. Germline CDR1 reads KGHDR; CDR2 reads SFDVKD. The V and J ends lost 4 bases and 4 bases respectively, with 17 bases between them. The CDR3 loop reads CATSDRGAGIADTQYF. The DNA of the CDR3 is TGTGCCACCAGTGACCGGGGGGCCGGTATAGCAGATACGCAGTATTTT.

This clonotype was counted only a few times. The chain joins TRBV12-3 or TRBV12-4 to TRBJ2-5; 13 bases agree with TRBD2. This CDR3 contains 15 residues. The ends lost 5 bases at V and 5 bases at J; junction bases unmatched: 5. The CDR3, as DNA: TGTGCCAGCAGTCTCCGGACTAGCGGGAGTGAGACCCAGTACTTC. Encoded protein: CASSLRTSGSETQYF.

The chain couples TRBV12-3 or TRBV12-4 to TRBJ2-7, with TRBD1 identical over 7 bases. Unmatched junction bases numbered 10, after V lost 4 bases and J lost 4 bases. CDR3 length: 15 amino acids. In DNA, the CDR3 is TGTGCCAGCAGTTATGGGTTAGGGGGCGGGTACGAGCAGTACTTC. Translating gives CASSYGLGGGYEQYF.

V and J are TRBV29-1 and TRBJ2-4; 8 nucleotides match TRBD2. Germline values: CDR1 SQVTM, CDR2 ANQGSEA. The CDR3 is made up of 14 amino acids. The V segment lost 4 bases and the J segment 1 base; nucleotides outside the gene matches: 3. CDR3 nucleotide sequence: TGCAGCGTTGTTCCTAGCGGGGCCAAAAACATTCAGTACTTC. The encoded protein is CSVVPSGAKNIQYF.

The rearrangement links TRBV28 to TRBJ2-5, with no clear D. Germline V CDR1 and CDR2: MDHEN, SYDVKM. CDR3 length: 15 amino acids. Between the trimmed V and J ends, which lost 3 bases and 1 base, there was a span of 12 bases. CDR3 sequence reads: CASSFIGPTQETQYF. The CDR3 bases are TGTGCCAGCAGTTTCATTGGACCGACCCAAGAGACCCAGTACTTC.

The CDR3 is CSARPLGGLAGGPDTQYF. CDR3 DNA: TGCAGTGCTAGACCTCTAGGGGGGCTAGCGGGAGGGCCAGATACGCAGTATTTT. This chain joins TRBV20-1 and TRBJ2-3; 12 bases map to TRBD2. Germline trimming cut 2 bases from V and 4 bases from J; bases unmatched to any gene: 13. The CDR3 contains 18 residues. Germline V gene lookup returns CDR1 DFQATT and CDR2 SNEGSKA (reference sequence).

Written as DNA, the CDR3 is TGTGCCAGCAGCTCAACGGGGACTAGCGGAGAGACCCAGTACTTC. Its translation is CASSSTGTSGETQYF. The rearrangement links TRBV7-9 to TRBJ2-5; TRBD2 aligns across 11 bases. CDR3 size: 15 residues. Per germline, CDR1 SEHNR and CDR2 FQNEAQ (reference sequence). Trimming at V came to 4 bases and at J to 4 bases, leaving 5 bases not matched to a gene.

J is TRBJ2-5 and V is TRBV5-1; D gene unclear. There are 13 residues in the CDR3. In germline, CDR1 is SGHRS, CDR2 YFSETQ. V lost 1 base and J lost 9, with 13 bases in between. CDR3 sequence (DNA): TGCGCCAGCAGCTTGCCGACCGAAGCTCCCCAGTACTTC. Residues: CASSLPTEAPQYF.

This clonotype was detected only a few times. The rearrangement uses TRBV7-9 and TRBJ1-1; weak D call: TRBD1 (6 bases). Germline-derived CDR1 and CDR2 are SEHNR and FQNEAQ (reference sequence). The CDR3 runs 16 residues. Trimming shortened V by 1 base and J by 5 bases, and 17 bases separated the two germline ends. DNA of the CDR3: TGTGCCAGCAGCTTAGTGGGGGGCAGGTTGCCGACTGAAGCTTTCTTT. Encoded protein: CASSLVGGRLPTEAFF.

This clonotype was observed a handful of times. This chain links TRBV10-3 with TRBJ2-2, with 9 bases lining up with TRBD1. Trimming cost V 2 bases and J 4 bases; bases outside gene matches: 5. The V gene's germline CDR1 is ENHRY and CDR2 SYGVKD. This CDR3 region has 16 residues. For the CDR3, the DNA is TGTGCCATCAGTGAGCCGGGACAGGGTAGCACCGGGGAGCTGTTTTTT. This gives the protein CAISEPGQGSTGELFF.

This clonotype was seen a few times. J is TRBJ2-5 and V is TRBV20-1; TRBD2 is a possible D gene (6 bases). Germline loops: CDR1 DFQATT, CDR2 SNEGSKA (reference sequence). The CDR3 covers 17 residues. The V and J ends lost 0 bases and 5 bases respectively, with 22 bases between them. CDR3: CSARDVSGPFRMETQYF. In DNA form, the CDR3 reads TGCAGTGCTAGAGATGTGAGCGGGCCCTTCAGGATGGAGACCCAGTACTTC.